The 10 T cell receptor beta chains reported below all come from one sample, sequenced in a study of T cells after yellow fever vaccination (dated by TCRdb to the late 2010s). The library was generated by 5' RACE. Sequencer: Illumina HiSeq 2500. The public reads were quality trimmed at Q25 with fastp and then assembled into clones with MiXCR by TCRdb, keeping productive beta chains. Duplicate CDR3 protein sequences are folded into a single record with the most common DNA and genes. Counted in this sample were around 67,000 distinct CDR3 sequences; approximately 6.5% of them appeared once. 30% to 40% of the sample belongs to the ten largest clones. In the paper's terms, the treatment or condition label means: live attenuated yellow fever vaccine strain. Material: CD8+ T cells sorted from PBMCs, obtained 4 to 6 days after the first yellow fever vaccination. The receptors derive from a man aged 18 to 30 who received the YFV17D yellow fever vaccine.

In this sample, this clonotype turned up many times. V gene TRBV4-1 combines with J gene TRBJ2-5; D is possibly TRBD2 (6 bases). CDR3 size: 15 residues. Trimming stripped 1 base from V and 3 bases from J, with 12 bases between. Germline CDR1 and CDR2: MGHRA and YSYEKL. DNA for the CDR3: TGCGCCAGCAGCCAAGTGAGACTAGTGGAAGAGACCCAGTACTTC. Translation: CASSQVRLVEETQYF.

In this sample, this clonotype turned up a few times. This chain uses TRBV6-5 with TRBJ1-5, with 8 bases identical to TRBD1. The CDR3 consists of 14 residues. CDR1 and CDR2 from the germline V gene are MNHEY and SVGAGI. Germline trimming cut 6 bases from V and 3 bases from J; bases unmatched to any gene: 4. Here the CDR3 DNA reads TGTGCCAGCAGCTGGACAGGGTTCAATCAGCCCCAGCATTTT. Protein sequence: CASSWTGFNQPQHF.

The CDR3 bases are TGTGCCAGCAGCCCGGGAGTAGCGGGGACAGATACGCAGTATTTT. Protein: CASSPGVAGTDTQYF. This chain links TRBV6-1 with TRBJ2-3; 8 bases match TRBD2. Germline CDR1 and CDR2: MNHNS and SASEGT. V was pared by 6 bases and J by 3 bases, with 8 bases of the junction left unmatched. This CDR3 is built from 15 residues.

A note on this clonotype: The missing conserved phenylalanine or tryptophan at the end of this CDR3 makes a read error likely. The chain recombines TRBV27 with TRBJ2-3; 10 nucleotides line up with TRBD1. CDR1 is MNHEY and CDR2 is SMNVEV in the germline V gene (reference sequence). The V segment lost 6 bases and the J segment 4 bases; nucleotides outside the gene matches: 7. This CDR3 has 15 residues. The CDR3 coding sequence is TGTGCCAGCAGGGCCTTGGACAGGGGGTCAGATACGCAGTATTCT. Translation: CASRALDRGSDTQYS.

This clonotype was detected only a few times. This chain's CDR3 is CSVDGDRGLYYGYTF. The CDR3 coding sequence is TGCAGCGTTGATGGGGACAGGGGGCTTTACTATGGCTACACCTTC. The chain joins TRBV29-1 to TRBJ1-2; 12 positions agree with TRBD1. Trimming cost V 3 bases and J 3 bases; bases outside gene matches: 5. Germline V CDR1 and CDR2: SQVTM, ANQGSEA. The CDR3 sequence is 15 residues long.

This chain links TRBV2 with TRBJ2-7; D is possibly TRBD1 (5 bases). The CDR3 extends over 18 amino acids. Trimming stripped 4 bases from V and 0 bases from J, with 22 bases between. Per germline, CDR1 SNHLY and CDR2 FYNNEI. The CDR3 protein is CASSVDQVGEDNSYEQYF. CDR3 bases: TGTGCCAGCAGTGTTGACCAGGTCGGAGAGGACAACTCCTACGAGCAGTACTTC.

In its sample, this clonotype was seen a few times. The chain has TRBV12-3 or TRBV12-4 and TRBJ2-5; TRBD1 matches at 8 bases. The junction had 7 bases not matched to a gene; V was cut back by 0 bases and J by 4 bases. This CDR3 region has 16 residues. CDR3 amino acids: CASSLAPSGGSETQYF. DNA for the CDR3: TGTGCCAGCAGTTTAGCGCCTTCAGGGGGCTCAGAGACCCAGTACTTC.

This clonotype was counted only a few times. The chain is built from TRBV5-1 and TRBJ2-2; D remains unclear. Germline V gives CDR1 SGHRS, CDR2 YFSETQ. V dropped 0 bases and J dropped 4 bases, with 7 bases sitting between them. The CDR3 spans 14 residues. CDR3 coding DNA: TGCGCCAGCAGCTTGGCCAGCGTCACCGGGGAGCTGTTTTTT. Its translation: CASSLASVTGELFF.

A few counts support this clonotype. This rearrangement joins TRBV6-1 to TRBJ1-1, with a possible D match to TRBD1 (6 bases). With 6 bases removed from V and 3 bases from J, the gap between germline ends came to 23 bases. Germline V gene data show CDR1 as MNHNS and CDR2 as SASEGT. The CDR3 is 17 amino acids. In nucleotides, the CDR3 is TGTGCCAGCAGCTGGGTGGGGCAGACAGGAGTGCACACTGAAGCTTTCTTT. This codes for CASSWVGQTGVHTEAFF.

There are many counts of this clonotype. V usage is TRBV4-2 and J usage is TRBJ2-5; D remains unclear. Germline V gene lookup returns CDR1 LGHNA and CDR2 YNFKEQ. V lost 4 bases and J 5 bases, leaving 17 bases between the germline ends. CDR3 length: 15 amino acids. The CDR3 DNA is TGTGCCAGCAGCCCAAAGCGTAGGGTTGCGGAGACCCAGTACTTC. Its protein product is CASSPKRRVAETQYF.